This is a list of T cell receptor beta chains from one sample in a study of blood T cell repertoires in COVID-19. Assay used: immunoSEQ multiplex PCR; TCRdb lists only in-frame clones, some missing. The data show roughly 200,000 clones, about 86% seen once. Sequencing was carried out using peripheral blood. These receptors originate from a man aged 60 to 69 who had recovered from COVID-19. The CDR3 runs from the conserved cysteine through the conserved F or W. A D gene is named only where the DNA matches it firmly. Where a row states a size, it is once, few, many or the class of an expanded clone; other rows omit it.

v_call	d_call	clone_size	j_call	cdr3_aa	cdr3_nt
TRBV11-2	TRBD2	-	TRBJ2-7	CASSLDQASSGMGFEQYF	TGTGCCAGCAGCTTAGATCAGGCCTCTAGCGGGATGGGATTCGAGCAGTACTTC
TRBV18	TRBD2	-	TRBJ2-1	CASSPGTSGAYEQFF	TGTGCCAGCTCACCTGGGACTAGCGGGGCCTATGAGCAGTTCTTC
TRBV9	-	-	TRBJ2-1	CASSVSSESYNEQFF	TGTGCCAGCAGCGTAAGTTCAGAATCCTACAATGAGCAGTTCTTC
TRBV18	TRBD1	-	TRBJ1-3	CASSRGTDSGNTIYF	TGTGCCAGCTCACGCGGGACAGACTCTGGAAACACCATATATTTT
TRBV11-1	TRBD2	-	TRBJ2-1	CASSSTVAGNNEQFF	TGTGCCAGCTCCTCGACAGTAGCGGGCAACAATGAGCAGTTCTTC
TRBV5-8	-	once	TRBJ1-5	CASSLVALNQPQHF	TGTGCCAGCAGCTTGGTAGCTTTAAATCAGCCCCAGCATTTT
TRBV11-2	-	-	TRBJ1-2	CASSLVSGEYGYTF	TGTGCCAGCAGCTTAGTGTCGGGGGAATACGGCTACACCTTC
TRBV11-2	TRBD1	-	TRBJ1-2	CASSWMGQGAEGYTF	TGTGCCAGCAGCTGGATGGGACAGGGGGCTGAAGGCTACACCTTC
TRBV5-1	-	-	TRBJ1-3	CASSLGSSGNTIYF	TGCGCCAGCAGCTTGGGCAGCTCTGGAAACACCATATATTTT
TRBV10-3	-	-	TRBJ2-7	CAISDGRGSYEQYF	TGTGCCATCAGTGATGGTCGGGGCTCCTACGAGCAGTACTTC
TRBV19	-	once	TRBJ2-7	CASRGSGEQYF	TGTGCCAGCAGGGGTTCGGGGGAGCAGTACTTC
TRBV6-1	TRBD1	-	TRBJ1-4	CASSESVGQGNEKLFF	TGTGCCAGCAGTGAATCAGTGGGACAGGGTAATGAAAAACTGTTTTTT
TRBV3-1/TRBV3-2	-	-	TRBJ2-7	CASSLPWASEQYF	TGTGCCAGCAGCCTACCCTGGGCGTCCGAGCAGTACTTC
TRBV7-7	-	-	TRBJ2-7	CASSPDRFHEQYF	TGTGCCAGCAGCCCCGACAGGTTTCACGAGCAGTACTTC
TRBV28	-	-	TRBJ1-5	CASSQGNQPQHF	TGTGCCAGCAGTCAGGGCAATCAGCCCCAGCATTTT
TRBV11-2	-	-	TRBJ1-1	CASSLAGYTEAFF	TGTGCCAGCAGCTTAGCAGGGTACACTGAAGCTTTCTTT
TRBV9	-	-	TRBJ1-6	CASSPYTGSYNSPLHF	TGTGCCAGCAGCCCGTACACGGGCTCCTATAATTCACCCCTCCACTTT
TRBV19	TRBD1	-	TRBJ2-7	CASSTDRDPEQYF	TGTGCCAGTAGTACGGACAGGGACCCCGAGCAGTACTTC
TRBV4-3	-	-	TRBJ2-7	CASSQENSPYEQYF	TGCGCCAGCAGCCAGGAGAATTCCCCCTACGAGCAGTACTTC
TRBV7-9	-	-	TRBJ1-2	CASSPNPGGGYTF	TGTGCCAGCAGTCCGAACCCTGGGGGGGGCTACACCTTC
TRBV4-3	-	-	TRBJ2-3	CASSSGLGRDVQDTQYF	TGCGCCAGCAGCTCGGGCTTGGGCAGGGATGTACAAGATACGCAGTATTTT
TRBV28	-	once	TRBJ2-5	CASSTGTKTQYF	TGTGCCAGCAGCACAGGTACGAAGACCCAGTACTTC
TRBV5-1	-	-	TRBJ2-2	CASSLGDYPTGELFF	TGCGCCAGCAGCTTGGGTGACTACCCCACCGGGGAGCTGTTTTTT
TRBV18	TRBD1	few	TRBJ1-5	CASSRTGLGQPQHF	TGTGCCAGCTCACGGACAGGGTTGGGTCAGCCCCAGCATTTT
TRBV5-1	TRBD1	-	TRBJ2-5	CASSLRGQGAGETQYF	TGCGCCAGCAGCTTGAGAGGACAGGGGGCAGGGGAGACCCAGTACTTC
TRBV2	-	-	TRBJ2-7	CASSGGLRYEQYF	TGTGCCAGCAGTGGAGGGTTGAGGTACGAGCAGTACTTC
TRBV5-1	-	-	TRBJ1-2	CASSPQGIGFGYTF	TGCGCCAGCAGCCCACAGGGAATTGGGTTTGGCTACACCTTC
TRBV5-6	-	-	TRBJ2-3	CASSLVGLATDTQYF	TGTGCCAGCAGCTTAGTCGGGCTAGCCACAGATACGCAGTATTTT
TRBV30	-	-	TRBJ2-6	CAWSGGDPSGANVLTF	TGTGCCTGGAGTGGGGGGGACCCGTCTGGGGCCAACGTCCTGACTTTC
TRBV29-1	TRBD1	-	TRBJ1-4	CSVEGQGQEKLFF	TGCAGCGTCGAGGGACAGGGGCAAGAAAAACTGTTTTTT
TRBV18	-	-	TRBJ1-2	CASSPRETGSLFNYGYTF	TGTGCCAGCTCGCCCAGGGAAACAGGTTCCCTCTTTAACTATGGCTACACCTTC
TRBV28	-	-	TRBJ1-6	CASTTTGSGNSPLHF	TGTGCCAGCACCACGACGGGCTCGGGGAATTCACCCCTCCACTTT
TRBV5-5	TRBD1	-	TRBJ2-2	CASSPGQLNTGELFF	TGTGCCAGCAGCCCGGGACAGTTGAACACCGGGGAGCTGTTTTTT
TRBV7-2	-	-	TRBJ1-5	CASSLRSGRSNQPQHF	TGTGCCAGCAGCTTGAGGTCAGGGCGTAGCAATCAGCCCCAGCATTTT
TRBV7-2	TRBD2	-	TRBJ2-7	CASSLGLAGEGEQYF	TGTGCCAGCAGCTTAGGACTAGCGGGGGAGGGGGAGCAGTACTTC
TRBV5-1	TRBD1	-	TRBJ1-4	CASSLEGQGNEKLFF	TGCGCCAGCAGCTTGGAGGGACAGGGGAACGAAAAACTGTTTTTT
TRBV11-1	TRBD1	-	TRBJ2-1	CASSLRDRTYNEQFF	TGTGCCAGCAGCTTAAGGGACAGGACATACAATGAGCAGTTCTTC
TRBV11-2	-	-	TRBJ2-5	CASSLDQLHPQETQYF	TGTGCCAGCAGCTTAGATCAGTTGCACCCCCAAGAGACCCAGTACTTC
TRBV5-1	-	-	TRBJ1-4	CASSLNRAANEKLFF	TGCGCCAGCAGCTTAAACAGGGCCGCGAATGAAAAACTGTTTTTT
TRBV5-4	TRBD1	-	TRBJ2-7	CASSLKTGDDEQYF	TGTGCCAGCAGCTTAAAAACAGGGGACGACGAGCAGTACTTC
TRBV5-1	TRBD1	-	TRBJ2-3	CASSATGGVDTQYF	TGCGCCAGCAGCGCAACAGGGGGCGTCGATACGCAGTATTTT
TRBV9	-	once	TRBJ1-1	CASSERGNTEAFF	TGTGCCAGCAGCGAGCGGGGGAACACTGAAGCTTTCTTT
TRBV9	TRBD2	-	TRBJ2-7	CASSSGRAALEQYF	TGTGCCAGCAGCTCCGGGAGGGCCGCTTTGGAGCAGTACTTC
TRBV5-1	-	-	TRBJ1-1	CATSLGGSTEAFF	TGCGCCACCTCCCTGGGGGGTAGCACTGAAGCTTTCTTT
TRBV7-8	TRBD1	few	TRBJ1-1	CASSPGDRDQAFF	TGTGCCAGCAGCCCCGGGGACAGGGATCAAGCTTTCTTT
TRBV7-8	-	once	TRBJ1-1	CASSLAPQGDEAFF	TGTGCCAGCAGCTTAGCGCCACAGGGAGATGAAGCTTTCTTT
TRBV27	-	few	TRBJ1-5	CASSLRAPRGSLSNQPQHF	TGTGCCAGCAGTTTAAGGGCCCCCCGGGGGTCCCTTAGCAATCAGCCCCAGCATTTT
TRBV5-1	TRBD1	-	TRBJ1-1	CASSSGQGPNTEAFF	TGCGCCAGCAGCTCGGGACAGGGCCCGAACACTGAAGCTTTCTTT